This is a list of T cell receptor beta chains from one sample in a study of cytomegalovirus exposure and HLA in healthy donors. Clones were sequenced by immunoSEQ multiplex PCR, and TCRdb holds only the in-frame ones, with some missing. The profile shows around 130,000 clones, 80% to 85% of them singletons. Sequencing was done on a sample of PBMCs. The receptor source for this set is a man between 18 and 35 years old in good health and CMV-seronegative. The CDR3 runs from the conserved cysteine through the conserved F or W. D genes are given only for firm matches. Clone size appears in some rows only: once, few, many, or a class for an expanded clone.

v_call: TRBV10-3; clone_size: .; j_call: TRBJ1-2; d_call: TRBD1; cdr3_nt: TGTGCCATCAGTTTCGACAGGGGTGGCTACACCTTC; cdr3_aa: CAISFDRGGYTF
v_call: TRBV11-2; clone_size: once; j_call: TRBJ2-2; d_call: .; cdr3_nt: TGTGCCAGCAGCTGGAGGCACTTGAACACCGGGGAGCTGTTTTTT; cdr3_aa: CASSWRHLNTGELFF
v_call: TRBV28; clone_size: .; j_call: TRBJ1-6; d_call: TRBD1; cdr3_nt: TGTGCCAGCAGTGAGGACAGGGTTCGTTCACCCCTCCACTTT; cdr3_aa: CASSEDRVRSPLHF
v_call: TRBV6-5; clone_size: .; j_call: TRBJ1-3; d_call: TRBD1; cdr3_nt: TGTGCCAGCAGCAATCAGGGGGGCGCTGGAAACACCATATATTTT; cdr3_aa: CASSNQGGAGNTIYF
v_call: TRBV6-5; clone_size: .; j_call: TRBJ1-2; d_call: .; cdr3_nt: TGTGCCAGCAGTTACTTGGTTGCGCAGGGGCCCTATGGCTACACCTTC; cdr3_aa: CASSYLVAQGPYGYTF
v_call: TRBV30; clone_size: few; j_call: TRBJ2-6; d_call: TRBD1; cdr3_nt: TGTGCCTGGGGACAGGGTAACTCTGGGGCCAACGTCCTGACTTTC; cdr3_aa: CAWGQGNSGANVLTF
v_call: TRBV9; clone_size: .; j_call: TRBJ1-2; d_call: .; cdr3_nt: TGTGCCAGCAGCGTAGCTGCAGGACATCTAAACTATGGCTACACCTTC; cdr3_aa: CASSVAAGHLNYGYTF
v_call: TRBV6-5; clone_size: .; j_call: TRBJ1-3; d_call: .; cdr3_nt: TGTGCCAGCAGTTACTTGGCAACCTCTGGAAACACCATATATTTT; cdr3_aa: CASSYLATSGNTIYF
v_call: TRBV28; clone_size: .; j_call: TRBJ1-5; d_call: TRBD1; cdr3_nt: TGTGCCAGCAGTTCAGGGGGAAAGCAGCCCCAGCATTTT; cdr3_aa: CASSSGGKQPQHF
v_call: TRBV5-4; clone_size: .; j_call: TRBJ1-2; d_call: .; cdr3_nt: TGTGCCAGCAGCTTGCGCAGGGTTGACGATGGCTACACCTTC; cdr3_aa: CASSLRRVDDGYTF
v_call: TRBV7-2; clone_size: .; j_call: TRBJ2-7; d_call: .; cdr3_nt: TGTGCCAGCAGCTCACGCGACTCCTACGAGCAGTACTTC; cdr3_aa: CASSSRDSYEQYF
v_call: TRBV4-3; clone_size: .; j_call: TRBJ1-1; d_call: .; cdr3_nt: TGCGCCAGCAGCCAAGAAGCGGGACGTAAGGGCACTGAAGCTTTCTTT; cdr3_aa: CASSQEAGRKGTEAFF
v_call: TRBV9; clone_size: few; j_call: TRBJ1-1; d_call: .; cdr3_nt: TGTGCCAGCAGCGTAGCGGCGGGTCGAACTGAAGCTTTCTTT; cdr3_aa: CASSVAAGRTEAFF
v_call: TRBV27; clone_size: .; j_call: TRBJ1-2; d_call: .; cdr3_nt: TGTGCCAGCAGTTTATCGAGGGAATCCTATGGCTACACCTTC; cdr3_aa: CASSLSRESYGYTF
v_call: TRBV4-3; clone_size: .; j_call: TRBJ1-1; d_call: .; cdr3_nt: TGCGCCAGCAGAGACGCGGACCGACTAACTGGGAACACTGAAGCTTTCTTT; cdr3_aa: CASRDADRLTGNTEAFF
v_call: TRBV5-1; clone_size: .; j_call: TRBJ2-7; d_call: TRBD2; cdr3_nt: TGCGCCAGCAGCTTTGGACTAGCGGGGGCACACGAGCAGTACTTC; cdr3_aa: CASSFGLAGAHEQYF
v_call: TRBV10-3; clone_size: .; j_call: TRBJ2-7; d_call: TRBD1; cdr3_nt: TGTGCCATCAGGCCGACCGGGACAGGACACTACGAGCAGTACTTC; cdr3_aa: CAIRPTGTGHYEQYF
v_call: TRBV25-1; clone_size: .; j_call: TRBJ1-4; d_call: .; cdr3_nt: TGTGCCAGCAGTGCGGGACAAGTTTTTGGAAAACTGTTTTTT; cdr3_aa: CASSAGQVFGKLFF
v_call: TRBV6-5; clone_size: .; j_call: TRBJ1-2; d_call: .; cdr3_nt: TGTGCCAGCAGGGCCCCAGGGTCTAACTATGGCTACACCTTC; cdr3_aa: CASRAPGSNYGYTF
v_call: TRBV28; clone_size: .; j_call: TRBJ2-7; d_call: TRBD2; cdr3_nt: TGTGCCAGCAGTAGCGGGGGACCCATCTACGAGCAGTACTTC; cdr3_aa: CASSSGGPIYEQYF
v_call: TRBV14; clone_size: .; j_call: TRBJ1-6; d_call: TRBD1; cdr3_nt: TGTGCCAGCAGCCGCTCTCGACAGGGTACATCACCCCTCCACTTT; cdr3_aa: CASSRSRQGTSPLHF
v_call: TRBV5-1; clone_size: .; j_call: TRBJ1-4; d_call: .; cdr3_nt: TGCGCCAGCACAAAAATGGACATGGAGAATGAAAAACTGTTTTTT; cdr3_aa: CASTKMDMENEKLFF
v_call: TRBV10-2; clone_size: .; j_call: TRBJ1-6; d_call: .; cdr3_nt: TGCGCCAGCGTAGGACTCAATAATTCACCCCTCCACTTT; cdr3_aa: CASVGLNNSPLHF
v_call: TRBV6-6; clone_size: .; j_call: TRBJ1-4; d_call: .; cdr3_nt: TGTGCGGTCGGGGCTAATGAAAAACTGTTTTTT; cdr3_aa: CAVGANEKLFF
v_call: TRBV30; clone_size: .; j_call: TRBJ1-6; d_call: TRBD1; cdr3_nt: TGTGCCTGGAACCCGGGACAGCGTAATTCACCCCTCCACTTT; cdr3_aa: CAWNPGQRNSPLHF
v_call: TRBV19; clone_size: .; j_call: TRBJ2-5; d_call: TRBD1; cdr3_nt: TGTGCCAGCTGGGGCGGGGAGGACAGGGTCAACCAGACCCAGTACTTC; cdr3_aa: CASWGGEDRVNQTQYF
v_call: TRBV7-6; clone_size: .; j_call: TRBJ1-6; d_call: .; cdr3_nt: TGTGCCAGTAGCTTGAAGGGGTTGGGCAATTCACCCCTCCACTTT; cdr3_aa: CASSLKGLGNSPLHF
v_call: TRBV28; clone_size: once; j_call: TRBJ1-5; d_call: .; cdr3_nt: TGTGCCAGCAGACAACAGAGCAATCAGCCCCAGCATTTT; cdr3_aa: CASRQQSNQPQHF
v_call: TRBV5-1; clone_size: .; j_call: TRBJ2-1; d_call: TRBD2; cdr3_nt: TGCGCCAGCAGCTTGGAGGGGACTAGCGGGGGATTCAATGAGCAGTTCTTC; cdr3_aa: CASSLEGTSGGFNEQFF
v_call: TRBV19; clone_size: .; j_call: TRBJ2-5; d_call: .; cdr3_nt: TGTGCCACCAAGACCCGGGGTGGAGAGACCCAGTACTTC; cdr3_aa: CATKTRGGETQYF